Listed below are T cell receptor beta chains from one sample, sequenced in a study of a mutant IDH1 vaccine in newly diagnosed glioma. Some clones are missing from TCRdb's copy, which holds only in-frame ones; the method was immunoSEQ multiplex PCR. Found here are about 50,000 clones, 86% of them singletons; the top ten hold 2.4%. The starting material was PBMCs, obtained from a glioma patient treated with radiotherapy, temozolomide or both. The receptors stem from a middle-aged man with glioma. Each CDR3 is given with its conserved first and last residue. A D gene is named only where the DNA matches it firmly. Some rows mark clone size as missing; the rest say once, few, many or name a class of expanded clone.

j_call,v_call,d_call,clone_size,cdr3_nt,cdr3_aa
TRBJ2-1,TRBV7-9,.,.,TGTGCCAGCAGCTTAGGTGCGGACTCTACGGGCTACAATGAGCAGTTCTTC,CASSLGADSTGYNEQFF
TRBJ1-2,TRBV29-1,.,once,TGCAGCGGGACGGGGAACTATGGCTACACCTTC,CSGTGNYGYTF
TRBJ2-7,TRBV28,TRBD2,few,TGTGCCAGCAGAGGGTTCGCACTAGCGGGAACCGAGCAGTACTTC,CASRGFALAGTEQYF
TRBJ1-4,TRBV18,TRBD1,.,TGTGCCAGCTCGACCCGGGGGACAGCCGCTAATGAAAAACTGTTTTTT,CASSTRGTAANEKLFF
TRBJ2-6,TRBV11-2,.,.,TGTGCCAGCAGCCCCCTTGTTGGGGCCAACGTCCTGACTTTC,CASSPLVGANVLTF
TRBJ2-1,TRBV12-5,.,.,TGTGCTAGTGGCCCCCAGACAGGCAATGAGCAGTTCTTC,CASGPQTGNEQFF
TRBJ1-5,TRBV28,TRBD1,.,TGTGCCAGCAGTTTCGGGGACAGACCTCCCACGCCCCAGCATTTT,CASSFGDRPPTPQHF
TRBJ2-3,TRBV11-2,TRBD2,.,TGTGCCAGCAGCCCCCGGACTAGCGGGAGAGGGGATACGCAGTATTTT,CASSPRTSGRGDTQYF
TRBJ2-5,TRBV5-4,TRBD2,.,TGTGCCAGCAGCCCCGGACTAGCGGGAGGTTGGCAAGAGACCCAGTACTTC,CASSPGLAGGWQETQYF
TRBJ2-3,TRBV5-1,.,.,TGCGCCAGCAGCTTAGCGGATATGCCCACAGATACGCAGTATTTT,CASSLADMPTDTQYF
TRBJ1-4,TRBV9,.,.,TGTGCCAGCGGTGGGGCGGTCGGATCAACTAATGAAAAACTGTTTTTT,CASGGAVGSTNEKLFF
TRBJ2-5,TRBV7-7,TRBD2,once,TGTGCCAGCAGTCTAGCGGGAGGGCCGCGTGAGACCCAGTACTTC,CASSLAGGPRETQYF
TRBJ1-5,TRBV7-2,.,.,TGTGCCAGCAGCTTAGATAGCAATCAGCCCCAGCATTTT,CASSLDSNQPQHF
TRBJ2-7,TRBV7-2,TRBD2,.,TGTGCCAGCAGCTCCGGACTAGCGGGAGCCGAGCAGTACTTC,CASSSGLAGAEQYF
TRBJ1-2,TRBV11-2,.,few,TGTGCCAGCAGCTTAGACCGCTATGGCTACACCTTC,CASSLDRYGYTF
TRBJ1-4,TRBV18,TRBD1,.,TGTGCCAGCTCACCACCGGGACAGGGCGATGAAAAACTGTTTTTT,CASSPPGQGDEKLFF
TRBJ2-7,TRBV10-3,.,.,TGTGCCATCAGTGGGACTCACTCCTACGAGCAGTACTTC,CAISGTHSYEQYF
TRBJ2-2,TRBV14,.,.,TGTGCCAGCAGCCGTGGGACTTCCACCGCGAACACCGGGGAGCTGTTTTTT,CASSRGTSTANTGELFF
TRBJ2-5,TRBV11-2,TRBD2,few,TGTGCCAGCGCACCTTTGTCTAGCGGAGAGACCCAGTACTTC,CASAPLSSGETQYF
TRBJ2-3,TRBV9,.,.,TGTGCCAGCAGCCCCCAGCCCACAGATACGCAGTATTTT,CASSPQPTDTQYF
TRBJ1-5,TRBV6-6,TRBD1,.,TGTGCCAGCCAGGGGGCAGGCAATCAGCCCCAGCATTTT,CASQGAGNQPQHF
TRBJ2-3,TRBV11-3,.,.,TGTGCCAGCAGCGGCCGCACAGATACGCAGTATTTT,CASSGRTDTQYF
TRBJ2-7,TRBV27,.,.,TGTGCCAGCAGTTCAATGGGACTGGGGGACGAGCAGTACTTC,CASSSMGLGDEQYF
TRBJ1-5,TRBV2,.,.,TGTGCCAGCATTCAACGTGAAGGGAGGGTTTCGCCCCAGCATTTT,CASIQREGRVSPQHF
TRBJ2-7,TRBV2,.,.,TGTGCCAGCAGTGAACAAGTCCTATTTTCTCACGAGCAGTACTTC,CASSEQVLFSHEQYF
TRBJ2-1,TRBV4-1,.,.,TGCGCCAGCAGCCAAGCCCAGGTTGCGGCCAATGAGCAGTTCTTC,CASSQAQVAANEQFF
TRBJ2-3,TRBV13,.,.,TGTGCCAGCCGCCAGTGGGGGGGCTCACGGGGCACAGATACGCAGTATTTT,CASRQWGGSRGTDTQYF
TRBJ1-5,TRBV6-5,.,.,TGTGCCAGCAGTTACTCGATTCTGGGCAATCAGCCCCAGCATTTT,CASSYSILGNQPQHF
TRBJ2-3,TRBV2,.,.,TGTGCCAGCACCGGAGCCACACCACGCACAGATACGCAGTATTTT,CASTGATPRTDTQYF
TRBJ2-7,TRBV13,TRBD1,.,TGTGCCAGCAGCTCGCCGGACAGGACCTACGAGCAGTACTTC,CASSSPDRTYEQYF
TRBJ1-2,TRBV5-6,.,few,TGTGCCAGCAGCCTCCTTAGGGGTTGGGCCTACTATGGCTACACCTTC,CASSLLRGWAYYGYTF
TRBJ1-5,TRBV19,TRBD1,.,TGTGCCAGTAGTAGCCCAGGACAGGGCGGGAATCAGCCCCAGCATTTT,CASSSPGQGGNQPQHF
TRBJ2-2,TRBV6-4,.,.,TGTGCCAGCAGTGACACTGTTCGGACCGGGGAGCTGTTTTTT,CASSDTVRTGELFF
TRBJ1-2,TRBV13,.,.,TGTGCCAGCAACCGTGACAGCGCTAACTATGGCTACACCTTC,CASNRDSANYGYTF
TRBJ2-7,TRBV7-2,.,.,TGTGCCAGCAGCCAACGCCCTCTAACCGAGCAGTACTTC,CASSQRPLTEQYF
TRBJ1-3,TRBV18,.,once,TGTGCAGCCCCCGGGGCTGGAAACACCATATATTTT,CAAPGAGNTIYF
TRBJ2-5,TRBV7-7,.,once,TGTGCCAGCAGCTTAAATATCCAAGAGACCCAGTACTTC,CASSLNIQETQYF
TRBJ1-2,TRBV28,.,.,TGTGCCAGCAGTAACCTTGGGGGTCACTATGGCTACACCTTC,CASSNLGGHYGYTF
TRBJ2-2,TRBV28,.,.,TGTGCCAGCAGTTTATTGGACAGGAACACCGGGGAGCTGTTTTTT,CASSLLDRNTGELFF
TRBJ2-2,TRBV9,.,.,TGTGCCAGCACGGATTTTGGGGAGCTGTTTTTT,CASTDFGELFF
TRBJ2-7,TRBV6-5,.,.,TGTGCCAGCAGTATCGGACAGTTCTACGAGCAGTACTTC,CASSIGQFYEQYF
TRBJ2-7,TRBV7-2,.,.,TGTGCCAGCAGCTTAGGAGGTGGTAGGGTCTACGAGCAGTACTTC,CASSLGGGRVYEQYF
TRBJ2-3,TRBV4-3,TRBD2,.,TGCGCCAGCAGCCAAAATAGCGGGATGGGAGATACGCAGTATTTT,CASSQNSGMGDTQYF
TRBJ2-2,TRBV7-9,.,once,TGTGCCAGCAGCCCCTTCCTAGGGGCCGCCGGGGAGCTGTTTTTT,CASSPFLGAAGELFF
TRBJ2-7,TRBV19,TRBD1,.,TGTGCCAGTAGCCGCGGACAGGGGGCGGGGTACGAGCAGTACTTC,CASSRGQGAGYEQYF
TRBJ1-1,TRBV7-2,.,.,TGTGCCAGCAGCTATCTCAGGGTACACACTGAAGCTTTCTTT,CASSYLRVHTEAFF
TRBJ1-1,TRBV27,.,.,TGTGCCAGCAGTTTGCCCCCTTACACTGAAGCTTTCTTT,CASSLPPYTEAFF
TRBJ2-7,TRBV5-4,.,.,TGTGCCAGCAGCCAAAACTACTACGAGCAGTACTTC,CASSQNYYEQYF